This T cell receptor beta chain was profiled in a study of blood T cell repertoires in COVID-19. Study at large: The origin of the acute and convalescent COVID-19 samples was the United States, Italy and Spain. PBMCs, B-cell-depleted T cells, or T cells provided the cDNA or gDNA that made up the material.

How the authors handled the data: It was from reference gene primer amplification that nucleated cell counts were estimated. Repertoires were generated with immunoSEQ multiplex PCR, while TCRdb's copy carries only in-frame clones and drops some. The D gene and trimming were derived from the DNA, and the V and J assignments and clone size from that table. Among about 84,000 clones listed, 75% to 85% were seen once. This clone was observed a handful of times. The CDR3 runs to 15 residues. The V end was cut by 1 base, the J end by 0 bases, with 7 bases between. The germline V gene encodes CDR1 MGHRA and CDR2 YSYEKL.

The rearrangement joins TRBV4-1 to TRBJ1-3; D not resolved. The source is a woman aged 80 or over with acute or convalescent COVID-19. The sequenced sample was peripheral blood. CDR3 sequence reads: CASSQVGSSGNTIYF. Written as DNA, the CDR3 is TGCGCCAGCAGCCAAGTTGGGAGCTCTGGAAACACCATATATTTT.